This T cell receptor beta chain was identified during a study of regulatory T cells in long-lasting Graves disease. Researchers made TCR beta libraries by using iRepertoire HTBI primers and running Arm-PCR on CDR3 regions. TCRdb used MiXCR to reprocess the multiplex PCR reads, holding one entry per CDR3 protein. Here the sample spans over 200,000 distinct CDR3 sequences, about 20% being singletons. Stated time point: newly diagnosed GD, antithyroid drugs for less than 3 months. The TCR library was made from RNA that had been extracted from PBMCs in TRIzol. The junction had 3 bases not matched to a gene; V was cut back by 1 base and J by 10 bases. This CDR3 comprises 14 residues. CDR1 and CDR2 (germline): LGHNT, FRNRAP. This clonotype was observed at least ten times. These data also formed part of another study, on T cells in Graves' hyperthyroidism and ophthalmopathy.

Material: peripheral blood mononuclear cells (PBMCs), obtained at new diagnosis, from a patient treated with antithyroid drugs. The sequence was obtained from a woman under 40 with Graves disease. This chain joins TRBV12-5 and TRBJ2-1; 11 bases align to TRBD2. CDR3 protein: CASGLGTSGLEQFF. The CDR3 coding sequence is TGTGCTAGTGGTTTGGGGACTAGCGGGTTAGAGCAGTTCTTC.